The clone carrying this TCR beta chain was seen only a few times. Its antigen is unidentified. The data belong to a study of cytomegalovirus exposure and HLA in healthy donors. Study-wide context: Within an early data release were about 90 million unique TCRs drawn from HLA-typed donors. General observations from the study: High sensitivity and specificity were reportedly achieved when the classifier diagnosed cytomegalovirus status. Later analysis identified 16,000 or so TCR beta sequences associated with HLA alleles, using a false discovery rate threshold of 0.05.

The PCR used 60 Vbeta and 13 Jbeta primers. Here immunoSEQ multiplex PCR was the method, and the copy in TCRdb shows in-frame clones only, minus some. The sample yields approximately 160,000 clones, about four fifths seen once. The TCR originated in a man aged 25 to 45 in good health and CMV-seropositive. The sequencing input was PBMCs.

CDR3 amino acids: CASSDSQGAHTGELFF. CDR3 nucleotide sequence: TGTGCCAGCAGTGACAGCCAGGGGGCGCACACCGGGGAGCTGTTTTTT. This chain uses TRBV25-1 with TRBJ2-2; 8 bases are a match to TRBD1. Germline V CDR1 and CDR2: MGHDK, SYGVNS. Trimming cost V 3 bases and J 3 bases; bases outside gene matches: 6. CDR3 size: 16 residues.